These T cell receptor beta chains were read from a single sample in a study of tumor and adjacent non-tumor tissue in lung cancer. TCRdb re-derived calls from the multiplex PCR reads in MiXCR, one entry per CDR3 protein. The sample includes about 75,000 distinct CDR3 sequences, around 70% seen only once; the top ten take about a quarter. Sequences were obtained from distant non-tumor lung tissue. The receptors shown here come from a woman aged 45-60 years with non-small cell lung cancer. The CDR3 runs from the conserved cysteine through the conserved F or W. The D gene is left open where the match is weak. Size tells how often a clone was seen (once, few, many) or the class of an expanded clone, and some rows leave it out.

j_call	d_call	clone_size	v_call	cdr3_aa	cdr3_nt
TRBJ2-2	TRBD2	many	TRBV28	CASSFLAANTGELFF	TGTGCCAGCAGTTTCCTAGCGGCGAACACCGGGGAGCTGTTTTTT
TRBJ2-1	NA	NA	TRBV29-1	CSVLGSYDEQFF	TGCAGCGTTCTAGGTTCCTACGACGAGCAGTTCTTC
TRBJ2-7	NA	NA	TRBV11-2	CANSSRGGRTIGTEQYF	TGTGCCAACAGCTCAAGGGGTGGTCGGACAATTGGTACGGAGCAGTACTTC
TRBJ2-7	NA	once	TRBV11-2	CASRDWREDSYEQYF	TGTGCCAGCAGAGACTGGCGAGAGGACTCCTACGAGCAGTACTTC
TRBJ2-5	NA	once	TRBV29-1	CSVAVNSRRVLETQHF	TGCAGCGTTGCGGTCAATAGCAGGAGGGTTCTGGAGACCCAGCACTTC
TRBJ2-1	NA	NA	TRBV12-3/TRBV12-4	CASLRGVGSSARNSYNEQFF	TGTGCCAGCCTCCGAGGAGTCGGTTCCTCGGCTAGAAACTCCTACAATGAACAGTTCTTC
TRBJ2-7	NA	NA	TRBV20-1	CSTAPEDRAPHSYEQYF	TGCAGTACTGCCCCCGAGGATAGGGCACCTCATTCCTACGAGCAGTACTTC
TRBJ2-5	NA	NA	TRBV12-3/TRBV12-4	CASSPGGLTSWAQYF	TGTGCCAGCAGCCCAGGGGGACTCACGAGTTGGGCCCAGTACTTC
TRBJ1-1	TRBD1	many	TRBV20-1	CSARDQGTGVDTEAFF	TGCAGTGCTAGAGATCAAGGGACAGGGGTGGACACTGAAGCTTTCTTT
TRBJ1-1	NA	NA	TRBV4-1	CASSQDLNRADTEAFF	TGTGCCAGCAGCCAAGATCTCAACAGGGCCGACACTGAAGCTTTCTTT
TRBJ2-3	NA	NA	TRBV11-3	CVSGTRGTDTQYF	TGTGTAAGCGGCACCAGGGGTACAGATACGCAGTATTTT
TRBJ2-7	NA	NA	TRBV6-2/TRBV6-3	CVSSEGSEQYF	TGTGTCAGCAGTGAAGGATCCGAGCAGTATTTC
TRBJ2-2	NA	NA	TRBV11-2	CTSSRSLSRGNTGELFF	TGTACCAGCAGCAGGTCACTAAGTCGGGGAAACACCGGGGAGCTGTTTTTT
TRBJ1-3	TRBD1	once	TRBV4-2	CASSQEDRGGIIIYF	TGTGCCAGCAGCCAAGAGGACAGGGGTGGAATCATCATATATTTT
TRBJ1-5	NA	NA	TRBV11-1	CASSLSVQGGRATDTQHF	TGTGCCAGCAGCTTATCGGTTCAGGGCGGGAGGGCCACAGATACGCAGCATTTT
TRBJ1-4	TRBD1	many	TRBV20-1	CSARGYDRDGEKLFF	TGCAGTGCTAGGGGGTACGACAGGGATGGTGAAAAACTGTTTTTT
TRBJ1-1	NA	NA	TRBV20-1	CSARLEGGVDAEAFF	TGCAGTGCCCGGTTAGAGGGGGGCGTAGACGCTGAAGCTTTCTTT
TRBJ2-7	TRBD2	NA	TRBV6-5	CASSSATGSSGSCLQYF	TGTGCCAGCAGTTCCGCTACCGGGTCTAGCGGGAGTTGTTTGCAGTACTTC
TRBJ2-5	NA	NA	TRBV4-1	CVSSQVKRNGRETQYF	TGCGTCAGCAGCCAAGTCAAGAGGAACGGCCGAGAGACCCAGTACTTC
TRBJ2-1	TRBD2	NA	TRBV6-6	CASSLGRLAGENEHFF	TGTGCCAGCAGCTTAGGAAGACTAGCGGGAGAGAATGAGCACTTCTTC
TRBJ2-3	NA	NA	TRBV11-1	CSSSLVAGTDTQYF	TGTTCCAGCAGCTTAGTGGCCGGGACAGATACGCAGTATTTT
TRBJ2-3	NA	once	TRBV11-2	CASSPNRVADTQYF	TGTGCCAGCAGCCCGAATAGGGTCGCAGATACGCAGTATTTT
TRBJ1-5	NA	NA	TRBV12-3/TRBV12-4	CANSLGGAYGNQPQQF	TGTGCCAACAGTTTGGGGGGGGCTTATGGCAATCAGCCCCAGCAGTTT
TRBJ2-5	TRBD1	many	TRBV20-1	CSASNLRDSQETQYF	TGCAGTGCTAGCAACCTCCGGGACAGCCAAGAGACCCAGTACTTC
TRBJ2-7	NA	NA	TRBV20-1	CSTELAGGTYEQYF	TGCAGTACGGAACTAGCCGGAGGAACCTACGAGCAGTACTTC
TRBJ1-1	NA	NA	TRBV28	CASSSHRTLYPEAFF	TGTGCCAGCAGTTCCCATCGGACACTATACCCTGAAGCTTTCTTT